This T cell receptor (beta chain) was profiled in a study of early T cells in non-severe SARS-CoV-2 infection. For the study at large: Chains were unpaired, as sequencing was done on bulk RNA from unsorted whole blood.

Tagging with unique molecular identifiers was applied to individual cDNA molecules. TCRdb itself ran the 5' RACE reads through MiXCR, one entry per CDR3 protein. This sample has tens of thousands of distinct CDR3 sequences, with 12% found just once. This clonotype has ten or more counts. Germline CDR1 LGHNT, CDR2 FRNRAP. The V end lost 3 bases, the J end lost 2 bases, and 13 bases lay between the germline ends. This CDR3 has 15 amino acids. Specimen: whole blood, collected at baseline. The receptor comes from an adult who was a healthcare worker with PCR-confirmed SARS-CoV-2 infection or an uninfected control (not recorded which). The donor label of this sample is uncertain. The gene calls are TRBV12-5 and TRBJ1-1; D is ambiguous. Here the CDR3 DNA reads TGTGCTAGTGGTTTATCGGTAGGAGCTAACACTGAAGCTTTCTTT. Translation: CASGLSVGANTEAFF.